Below are 26 T cell receptor beta chains sequenced from a single sample in a study of blood T cell repertoires in COVID-19 (dated by TCRdb to about 2020). Library creation used the immunoSEQ multiplex PCR assay. TCRdb carries this immuneACCESS record with in-frame sequences only. Its versions omit some clonotypes, under half of them owing to an unresolved V gene in the studies checked, with the rest unexplained. The sample table shows fewer than 250,000 clones, and 80% to 90% are seen once. 5.1% of the sample is held by the ten biggest clonotypes. Source material: peripheral blood. Source of these receptors: a woman aged 70-85 years with active or convalescent COVID-19.

The rearrangement links TRBV5-1 to TRBJ2-2; 9 nucleotides align to TRBD1. Germline trimming cut 4 bases from V and 3 bases from J; bases unmatched to any gene: 10. The CDR3 totals 17 residues. Germline CDR1 SGHRS, CDR2 YFSETQ. Here the CDR3 reads CASSPGQGPLYTGELFF. DNA for the CDR3: TGCGCCAGCAGCCCGGGACAGGGACCCCTTTACACCGGGGAGCTGTTTTTT.

V and J are TRBV5-1 and TRBJ2-3, with 8 bases matching TRBD1. Germline V gene lookup returns CDR1 SGHRS and CDR2 YFSETQ. The CDR3 loop spans 18 amino acids. The J segment lost 0 bases and the V segment lost 2 bases, leaving 11 bases of the junction unmatched. CDR3 sequence reads: CASSFGQGGGGSTDTQYF. The CDR3 DNA follows: TGCGCCAGCAGCTTCGGACAGGGCGGAGGAGGTAGCACAGATACGCAGTATTTT.

V is TRBV4-1 and J is TRBJ2-7, with 7 positions matching TRBD2. This CDR3 spans 16 amino acids. Per germline, CDR1 MGHRA and CDR2 YSYEKL. V was pared by 1 base and J by 5 bases, with 11 bases of the junction left unmatched. CDR3: CASSQGFGGSFNEQYF. CDR3 nucleotide sequence: TGCGCCAGCAGCCAAGGTTTCGGCGGGAGTTTCAACGAGCAGTACTTC.

The chain combines TRBV18 with TRBJ2-7, with 10 bases aligning to TRBD2. The length of the CDR3 is 18 residues. The V gene's germline CDR1 is KGHSH and CDR2 LQKENI. Trimming cost V 1 base and J 7 bases; bases outside gene matches: 16. CDR3 in amino acids: CASSPLPASGRQMGEQYF. As DNA, the CDR3 is TGTGCCAGCTCACCACTCCCGGCTAGCGGGAGACAAATGGGGGAGCAGTACTTC.

DNA of the CDR3: TGTGCCAGTAGCACTCGACAGGGTGATGAAAAACTGTTTTTT. Its protein is CASSTRQGDEKLFF. The chain is built from TRBV19 and TRBJ1-4, with 7 bases that match TRBD1. The CDR3 has 14 amino acids. The V gene end was trimmed by 6 bases and the J gene end by 6 bases; junction bases not matched to a gene: 7. CDR1 LNHDA and CDR2 SQIVND come from the germline V gene (reference sequence).

The CDR3 DNA reads as TGTGCCAGCAGTTTATCGAGGGAAATAGATACGCAGTATTTT. Encoded protein: CASSLSREIDTQYF. The gene calls are TRBV27 and TRBJ2-3, with D possibly TRBD2 on 5 matching bases. Germline V CDR1 and CDR2: MNHEY, SMNVEV (reference sequence). Trimming removed 0 bases at V and 5 bases at J, with 9 bases between. The CDR3 consists of 14 residues.

The gene calls are TRBV28 and TRBJ2-1; D is unresolved. The germline gives CDR1 MDHEN, CDR2 SYDVKM. This CDR3 has 11 residues. Trimming took off 6 bases at V and 7 bases at J, with 7 bases between the two ends. Here the CDR3 reads CASRSSNEQFF. CDR3 DNA: TGTGCCAGCAGATCTTCTAATGAGCAGTTCTTC.

The CDR3 protein is CASSIVGGSGLSYEQYF. The CDR3 DNA is TGTGCCAGTAGTATAGTGGGCGGATCGGGACTATCCTACGAGCAGTACTTC. V gene TRBV19 combines with J gene TRBJ2-7; 7 bases are shared with TRBD2. With 1 base clipped from V and 1 base from J, the junction kept 10 bases outside the gene matches. The CDR3 runs 17 residues. Germline V gene lookup returns CDR1 LNHDA and CDR2 SQIVND (reference sequence).

This clone was seen just once. The chain uses TRBV4-1 and TRBJ2-6; 8 bases are a match to TRBD1. Germline values: CDR1 MGHRA, CDR2 YSYEKL. V lost 2 bases and J lost 0; bases outside the gene matches: 12. The CDR3 runs to 20 residues. The CDR3, as DNA: TGCGCCAGCAGCCAACAATCGCCGGGACAGGCCCTCTCTGGGGCCAACGTCCTGACTTTC. Its protein is CASSQQSPGQALSGANVLTF.

This clone was counted once. V usage is TRBV28 and J usage is TRBJ2-7; 7 bases are a match to TRBD2. V shed 2 bases and J 2 bases; nucleotides not matched to a gene: 6. This CDR3 is built from 15 residues. Germline lookup yields CDR1 MDHEN and CDR2 SYDVKM. The CDR3 spells CASSLGGGGAYEQYF. The CDR3 DNA reads as TGTGCCAGCAGTTTAGGGGGGGGAGGAGCCTACGAGCAGTACTTC.

The V and J genes are TRBV2 and TRBJ1-3, with 10 bases that match TRBD1. From germline, CDR1 is SNHLY and CDR2 FYNNEI. With V trimmed by 8 bases and J by 0 bases, 4 bases remained unmatched. The CDR3 contains 15 residues. In DNA form, the CDR3 reads TGTGCCAGCGGCCGGACAGGGGGCTCTGGAAACACCATATATTTT. Residues: CASGRTGGSGNTIYF. The whole variable domain, filled in from reference TRBV2 and TRBJ1-3, reads EPEVTQTPSHQVTQMGQEVILRCVPISNHLYFYWYRQILGQKVEFLVSFYNNEISEKSEIFDDQFSVERPDGSNFTLKIRSTKLEDSAMYFCASGRTGGSGNTIYFGEGSWLTVV.

V is TRBV6-1 and J is TRBJ2-7; 10 bases align to TRBD1. The germline CDR1 and CDR2 sequences are MNHNS and SASEGT. CDR3 length equals 15 residues. V was clipped by 0 bases and J by 7 bases; unmatched bases: 6. The CDR3 loop is CASSEAGDRGSEQYF. CDR3 bases: TGTGCCAGCAGTGAAGCCGGGGACAGGGGCAGTGAGCAGTACTTC.

The chain has TRBV7-3 and TRBJ2-1; TRBD2 aligns across 10 bases. This CDR3 is built from 15 residues. The J segment lost 9 bases and the V segment lost 4 bases, leaving 9 bases of the junction unmatched. The germline V gene has CDR1 SGHTA and CDR2 FQGTGA. CDR3 protein: CASSWTSGGLSEQFF. CDR3 nucleotides: TGTGCCAGCAGCTGGACTAGCGGCGGTTTGAGTGAGCAGTTCTTC.

This clone was observed a handful of times. The chain carries TRBV15 and TRBJ2-2; 8 bases map to TRBD1. Germline lookup yields CDR1 LNHNV and CDR2 YYDKDF (reference sequence). CDR3 length equals 17 residues. With 0 bases clipped from V and 5 bases from J, the junction kept 8 bases outside the gene matches. Here the CDR3 reads CATSRDRRTGNTGELFF. CDR3 nucleotides: TGTGCCACCAGCAGAGATCGGCGGACAGGGAATACCGGGGAGCTGTTTTTT. Filled out from reference TRBV15 and TRBJ2-2, the complete variable domain reads DAMVIQNPRYQVTQFGKPVTLSCSQTLNHNVMYWYQQKSSQAPKLLFHYYDKDFNNEADTPDNFQSRRPNTSFCFLDIRSPGLGDTAMYLCATSRDRRTGNTGELFFGEGSRLTVL.

V and J are TRBV4-1 and TRBJ1-4, with D unclear. The CDR3 is 18 residues long. V lost 0 bases to trimming and J lost 3 bases, with 17 bases between them. Germline values: CDR1 MGHRA, CDR2 YSYEKL. Here the CDR3 DNA reads TGCGCCAGCAGCCAAGATCGTAACGCGGGGTTAGCTAATGAAAAACTGTTTTTT. The encoded protein is CASSQDRNAGLANEKLFF.

The chain couples TRBV6-2 or TRBV6-3 to TRBJ1-1, with TRBD1 matching over 8 bases. The V gene's germline CDR1 is MNHEY and CDR2 SVGEGT. The CDR3 runs to 15 residues. V lost 2 bases, J lost 6 bases, and 8 bases stayed unmatched. CDR3 loop: CASSYNRGGSAEAFF. The CDR3 coding sequence is TGTGCCAGCAGTTACAACAGGGGGGGGAGCGCTGAAGCTTTCTTT.

In its sample, this clone was seen once. The chain combines TRBV4-1 with TRBJ2-7; D unclear. The ends were cut back, 1 base at V and 2 bases at J, with 12 bases in the middle. Germline CDR1 is MGHRA and CDR2 is YSYEKL. CDR3 length: 15 residues. CDR3 sequence: CASSQGTYGAYEQYF. CDR3 DNA sequence: TGCGCCAGCAGCCAAGGTACCTATGGAGCCTACGAGCAGTACTTC.

This clone was picked up a small number of times. The rearrangement joins TRBV5-4 to TRBJ1-2, with 8 positions matching TRBD1. Looked up from germline, CDR1 is SGHNT and CDR2 is YYREEE (reference sequence). The CDR3 is 16 residues long. Losses at the gene ends were 3 bases for V and 5 bases for J; bases not matched to a gene: 12. The CDR3 reads CASSSGTGPPLYGYTF. DNA for the CDR3: TGTGCCAGCAGCTCCGGGACAGGCCCACCTCTTTATGGCTACACCTTC.

In nucleotides, the CDR3 is TGTGCCAGCAGTGAACAGGGAAGCACTGAAGCTTTCTTT. This encodes CASSEQGSTEAFF. The V call is TRBV25-1, the J call TRBJ1-1; D might be TRBD1 (5 bases). This CDR3 contains 13 residues. V lost 2 bases to trimming and J lost 4 bases, with 8 bases between them. Germline CDR1 reads MGHDK; CDR2 reads SYGVNS.

The V and J genes are TRBV6-5 and TRBJ1-2; tentative D call: TRBD1 (5 bases). The CDR3 runs to 14 residues. The V end lost 7 bases, the J end lost 5 bases, and 17 bases lay between the germline ends. Germline V lookup: CDR1 MNHEY, CDR2 SVGAGI. For the CDR3, the DNA is TGTGCCAGCACCCCATCGGGACTGGCATATGGCTACACCTTC. This encodes CASTPSGLAYGYTF.

The gene calls are TRBV11-2 and TRBJ2-1, with 13 bases identical to TRBD2. The CDR3 consists of 16 residues. The V and J ends lost 6 bases and 4 bases, in that order; junction bases with no gene match: 6. Germline loops: CDR1 SGHAT, CDR2 FQNNGV. CDR3 coding DNA: TGTGCCAGCAGGACTAGCGGGAGGCAAGGATACAATGAGCAGTTCTTC. Its protein product is CASRTSGRQGYNEQFF.

This rearrangement joins TRBV7-3 to TRBJ1-1; D is unclear. CDR1 SGHTA and CDR2 FQGTGA come from the germline V gene. The V and J ends lost 5 bases and 1 base respectively, with 14 bases between them. The CDR3 loop spans 15 amino acids. The CDR3 DNA reads TGTGCCAGCAGCCCTTACGGGGATTCGAACACTGAAGCTTTCTTT. Residues: CASSPYGDSNTEAFF.

The chain combines TRBV5-1 with TRBJ1-1; 7 nucleotides agree with TRBD1. The germline V gene encodes CDR1 SGHRS and CDR2 YFSETQ. V trimming: 0 bases; J trimming: 1 base; junction bases outside the gene matches: 6. The CDR3 sequence is 16 residues long. CDR3 residues: CASSLGSNRGNTEAFF. The CDR3, as DNA: TGCGCCAGCAGCTTGGGGAGCAACAGGGGGAACACTGAAGCTTTCTTT. Variable domain in full (rest from reference TRBV5-1 and TRBJ1-1): KAGVTQTPRYLIKTRGQQVTLSCSPISGHRSVSWYQQTPGQGLQFLFEYFSETQRNKGNFPGRFSGRQFSNSRSEMNVSTLELGDSALYLCASSLGSNRGNTEAFFGQGTRLTVV.

V gene TRBV7-9 combines with J gene TRBJ2-7; no definite D call. The length of the CDR3 is 12 residues. Germline-derived CDR1 and CDR2 are SEHNR and FQNEAQ (reference sequence). Trimming cost V 2 bases and J 3 bases, with 5 bases left between them. CDR3 residues: CASSLYIYEQYF. The CDR3 DNA reads as TGTGCCAGCAGCTTATACATCTACGAGCAGTACTTC.

The chain uses TRBV10-2 and TRBJ1-6, with TRBD1 matching 7 bases. Germline trimming cut 4 bases from V and 5 bases from J; bases unmatched to any gene: 2. Germline V CDR1 and CDR2: WSHSY, SAAADI. This CDR3 contains 14 residues. The chain's CDR3 is CASSGGTDNSPLHF. CDR3 nucleotides: TGCGCCAGCAGTGGAGGGACAGATAATTCACCCCTCCACTTT.

This sequence joins TRBV2 and TRBJ2-7; a possible D gene is TRBD1 (6 bases). Deletions cut 3 bases from V and 5 bases from J, with 14 bases between. This CDR3 has 14 amino acids. Per the germline V gene, CDR1 is SNHLY and CDR2 is FYNNEI. The DNA of the CDR3 is TGTGCCAGCAGTGACCAGGGGTGGGGAAACGAGCAGTACTTC. Translating it yields CASSDQGWGNEQYF.